This TCR beta chain came from a study of blood T cell repertoires in COVID-19 (TCRdb year 2020). About the study as a whole: Samples from collaborators originated in the United States, Italy and Spain and spanned both the acute and convalescent phases of COVID-19. The prospective study material was composed of cDNA or gDNA derived from T cells, B-cell-depleted T cells, or PBMCs. The dataset comprised deeply sampled blood TCRbeta repertoires from subjects exposed to, actively infected with, or recovered from COVID-19. The repertoires were made available in a free public database intended to serve as a resource for research on the immune response to SARS-CoV-2. The samples were drawn from the first 160 participants of the ongoing ImmuneRACE study and from about 1,200 subjects provided by 6 global collaborators. A de-identified subject ID, COVID-19 status, age in years and sex were almost always included in the sample metadata. Where HLA class I and class II types were available, the types were taken from metadata supplied by the sample provider, not from assay-based typing.

General study outcomes and caveats: Clinical and demographic metadata were provided uncurated, with the amount varying by source and participant.

Concerning this clone itself: Its target antigen remains unknown. The input lacks base qualities; no much larger clone sits a single base away.

Collaborating institutions collected whole blood in K2EDTA tubes following their own protocols. For TCRbeta analysis, collaborators shipped samples as frozen whole blood, isolated PBMCs, or DNA extracted from either of those sample types. TCRbeta CDR3 regions were amplified from genomic DNA using the immunoSEQ Assay, a bias-controlled multiplex PCR. Per the source publication's procedure: The number of nucleated cells in each sample was estimated by amplification of reference gene primers within the assay. Sequence reads were collapsed and filtered to measure the absolute abundance of every unique TCRbeta CDR3 rearrangement. Productive Simpson clonality was computed per sample as the square root of Simpson's diversity index over productive rearrangements. The table was pulled from immuneACCESS by TCRdb, which kept in-frame rearrangements only. Such tables lose some clones; where checked, under half of the loss comes from unresolved V genes, and the rest has no known cause. V and J calls and clone size are copied from that table; D and trimming were computed from the DNA. Present in this sample are more than 85,000 clones, about nine tenths of which were seen just once. The top ten clonotypes cover 4.2% of the sample.

Sequences SGHRS (CDR1) and YFSETQ (CDR2) are obtained from the germline V gene. V is pared back by 1 base and J by 0 bases, with 8 bases lying between the germline termini. The cysteine opens and the phenylalanine closes a CDR3 of 15 amino acids. The CDR3 DNA has 45 bases and is translated from base 1. This clonotype was sampled from a man aged 18-30 years with acute or convalescent COVID-19. The sequenced sample consisted of peripheral blood. The chain is encoded by TRBV5-1 joined to TRBJ1-3; no D gene call is confident. The base sequence is TGCGCCAGCAGCTTGAGTCAGAACTCTGGAAACACCATATATTTT. Its translation is CASSLSQNSGNTIYF.